These T cell receptor beta chains were read from a single sample in a study of blood T cell repertoires in COVID-19. Using immunoSEQ multiplex PCR, the repertoire was profiled, and TCRdb retains in-frame clones only, with some absent. This sample yields over 200,000 clones, of which around 82% are seen a single time; roughly 8.7% belongs to the top ten. Sequenced material: peripheral blood. These TCRs come from a man in his forties with active or convalescent COVID-19. Each CDR3 is given with its conserved first and last residue. The D gene is left open where the match is weak. Clone size is not always given. Where it is, it says once, few, many or a class for expanded clones.

d_call: TRBD2; v_call: TRBV25-1; clone_size: few; j_call: TRBJ2-2; cdr3_aa: CATSGMETGELFF; cdr3_nt: TGCGCGACTAGCGGGATGGAGACCGGGGAGCTGTTTTTT
d_call: NA; v_call: TRBV5-1; clone_size: NA; j_call: TRBJ1-1; cdr3_aa: CASSLAGGYTEAFF; cdr3_nt: TGCGCCAGCAGCTTGGCCGGGGGTTACACTGAAGCTTTCTTT
d_call: TRBD2; v_call: TRBV9; clone_size: NA; j_call: TRBJ2-3; cdr3_aa: CASSVATSGSTDTQYF; cdr3_nt: TGTGCCAGCAGCGTAGCTACTAGCGGGAGCACAGATACGCAGTATTTT
d_call: TRBD1; v_call: TRBV27; clone_size: NA; j_call: TRBJ2-1; cdr3_aa: CASSLASGQGHEQFF; cdr3_nt: TGTGCCAGCAGTTTAGCATCCGGACAGGGACATGAGCAGTTCTTC
d_call: TRBD1; v_call: TRBV7-9; clone_size: few; j_call: TRBJ2-3; cdr3_aa: CASGTGTDTQYF; cdr3_nt: TGTGCCAGCGGGACAGGAACAGATACGCAGTATTTT
d_call: NA; v_call: TRBV6-5; clone_size: NA; j_call: TRBJ1-5; cdr3_aa: CASSGQYNQPQHF; cdr3_nt: TGTGCCAGCAGCGGACAATACAATCAGCCCCAGCATTTT
d_call: TRBD2; v_call: TRBV5-6; clone_size: NA; j_call: TRBJ2-7; cdr3_aa: CASSFRSGGETYEQYF; cdr3_nt: TGTGCCAGCAGCTTTCGTAGCGGGGGGGAAACCTACGAGCAGTACTTC
d_call: NA; v_call: TRBV6-4; clone_size: once; j_call: TRBJ2-7; cdr3_aa: CASSESKAYEQYF; cdr3_nt: TGTGCCAGCAGTGAAAGCAAAGCCTACGAGCAGTACTTC
d_call: NA; v_call: TRBV14; clone_size: NA; j_call: TRBJ1-1; cdr3_aa: CASSQGGRLEAFF; cdr3_nt: TGTGCCAGCAGCCAAGGGGGGCGTTTGGAAGCTTTCTTT
d_call: TRBD2; v_call: TRBV6-6; clone_size: NA; j_call: TRBJ2-1; cdr3_aa: CASSPLAGVDNEQFF; cdr3_nt: TGTGCCAGCAGTCCTCTAGCGGGGGTGGACAATGAGCAGTTCTTC
d_call: NA; v_call: TRBV4-3; clone_size: NA; j_call: TRBJ1-4; cdr3_aa: CASSQDRGGISEKLFF; cdr3_nt: TGCGCCAGCAGCCAAGATCGCGGGGGTATAAGTGAAAAACTGTTTTTT
d_call: NA; v_call: TRBV3-1/TRBV3-2; clone_size: NA; j_call: TRBJ1-2; cdr3_aa: CASSLGRNKGYTF; cdr3_nt: TGTGCCAGCAGCCTTGGGAGAAATAAGGGCTACACCTTC
d_call: TRBD1; v_call: TRBV14; clone_size: NA; j_call: TRBJ1-4; cdr3_aa: CASSRSDRFNEKLFF; cdr3_nt: TGTGCCAGCAGCCGCTCGGACAGGTTTAATGAAAAACTGTTTTTT
d_call: NA; v_call: TRBV7-9; clone_size: NA; j_call: TRBJ2-3; cdr3_aa: CASSATGDTQYF; cdr3_nt: TGTGCCAGCAGCGCAACGGGAGATACGCAGTATTTT
d_call: NA; v_call: TRBV12-3/TRBV12-4; clone_size: NA; j_call: TRBJ1-2; cdr3_aa: CASRLRQANGYTF; cdr3_nt: TGTGCCAGCAGACTCCGACAGGCAAATGGCTACACCTTC
d_call: TRBD1; v_call: TRBV5-4; clone_size: NA; j_call: TRBJ2-7; cdr3_aa: CASQISMGQGVNEQYF; cdr3_nt: TGTGCCAGCCAAATCAGTATGGGACAGGGGGTCAACGAGCAGTACTTC
d_call: TRBD1; v_call: TRBV7-2; clone_size: NA; j_call: TRBJ1-3; cdr3_aa: CASSTPGQGSSGNTIYF; cdr3_nt: TGTGCCAGCAGCACACCGGGACAGGGAAGCTCTGGAAACACCATATATTTT
d_call: NA; v_call: TRBV7-6; clone_size: NA; j_call: TRBJ1-3; cdr3_aa: CASSLSTGRLDTIYF; cdr3_nt: TGTGCCAGCAGCTTAAGTACGGGGAGATTGGACACCATATATTTT
d_call: NA; v_call: TRBV6-5; clone_size: NA; j_call: TRBJ2-4; cdr3_aa: CASSYSATGGKNIQYF; cdr3_nt: TGTGCCAGCAGTTACTCAGCAACCGGGGGAAAAAACATTCAGTACTTC
d_call: NA; v_call: TRBV4-2; clone_size: NA; j_call: TRBJ2-7; cdr3_aa: CASSQGSLLGPYEQYF; cdr3_nt: TGTGCCAGCAGCCAAGGGTCGTTACTGGGGCCCTACGAGCAGTACTTC
d_call: TRBD1; v_call: TRBV11-3; clone_size: NA; j_call: TRBJ2-7; cdr3_aa: CASSTRDREYEQYF; cdr3_nt: TGTGCCAGCAGCACCCGGGACAGGGAGTACGAGCAGTACTTC
d_call: NA; v_call: TRBV9; clone_size: NA; j_call: TRBJ1-2; cdr3_aa: CASSDRRGYGYTF; cdr3_nt: TGTGCCAGCAGCGACCGGAGGGGCTATGGCTACACCTTC
d_call: TRBD2; v_call: TRBV30; clone_size: medium-sized; j_call: TRBJ2-7; cdr3_aa: CAWRAPRGSGSHEQYF; cdr3_nt: TGTGCCTGGAGGGCCCCCCGGGGGAGCGGGAGCCACGAGCAGTACTTC
d_call: NA; v_call: TRBV6-5; clone_size: NA; j_call: TRBJ2-5; cdr3_aa: CASQTRQETQYF; cdr3_nt: TGTGCCAGCCAGACAAGACAAGAGACCCAGTACTTC
d_call: NA; v_call: TRBV30; clone_size: NA; j_call: TRBJ2-7; cdr3_aa: CAWSKGGYEQYF; cdr3_nt: TGTGCCTGGAGCAAGGGGGGGTACGAGCAGTACTTC
d_call: NA; v_call: TRBV9; clone_size: NA; j_call: TRBJ1-2; cdr3_aa: CASSRDGGNGYTF; cdr3_nt: TGTGCCAGCAGCCGAGACGGGGGGAATGGCTACACCTTC
d_call: TRBD1; v_call: TRBV24-1; clone_size: NA; j_call: TRBJ2-7; cdr3_aa: CATSVGTAESHEQYF; cdr3_nt: TGTGCCACCAGTGTGGGGACAGCCGAAAGCCACGAGCAGTACTTC
d_call: NA; v_call: TRBV10-2; clone_size: NA; j_call: TRBJ2-7; cdr3_aa: CASGLEAYEQYF; cdr3_nt: TGCGCCAGCGGTCTGGAGGCCTACGAGCAGTACTTC
d_call: NA; v_call: TRBV3-1/TRBV3-2; clone_size: NA; j_call: TRBJ1-4; cdr3_aa: CASSPGGREKLFF; cdr3_nt: TGTGCCAGCAGCCCCGGGGGTAGGGAAAAACTGTTTTTT
d_call: TRBD1; v_call: TRBV2; clone_size: NA; j_call: TRBJ1-2; cdr3_aa: CASSSIGGGGGYTF; cdr3_nt: TGTGCCAGCAGCTCCATAGGAGGGGGCGGTGGCTACACCTTC
d_call: NA; v_call: TRBV12-3/TRBV12-4; clone_size: NA; j_call: TRBJ1-1; cdr3_aa: CASSLASRGEAFF; cdr3_nt: TGTGCCAGCAGTTTAGCCAGTCGGGGAGAAGCTTTCTTT
d_call: NA; v_call: TRBV15; clone_size: once; j_call: TRBJ2-1; cdr3_aa: CATSRDLSSYNEQFF; cdr3_nt: TGTGCCACCAGCAGAGATTTGAGCTCCTACAATGAGCAGTTCTTC
d_call: NA; v_call: TRBV6-6; clone_size: NA; j_call: TRBJ1-2; cdr3_aa: CASSYSAGPLDGYTF; cdr3_nt: TGTGCCAGCAGTTACTCTGCAGGCCCATTGGATGGCTACACCTTC
d_call: TRBD2; v_call: TRBV3-1/TRBV3-2; clone_size: NA; j_call: TRBJ2-7; cdr3_aa: CASSRTLLAGGEQYF; cdr3_nt: TGTGCCAGCAGCCGAACCCTCCTAGCGGGGGGGGAGCAGTACTTC
d_call: TRBD1; v_call: TRBV19; clone_size: once; j_call: TRBJ1-2; cdr3_aa: CASSIGDRLYGYTF; cdr3_nt: TGTGCCAGTAGTATAGGGGACAGGCTTTATGGCTACACCTTC
d_call: TRBD2; v_call: TRBV5-1; clone_size: once; j_call: TRBJ2-1; cdr3_aa: CASSPTSGTYNEQFF; cdr3_nt: TGCGCCAGCAGCCCAACTAGCGGGACCTACAATGAGCAGTTCTTC
d_call: NA; v_call: TRBV10-1; clone_size: NA; j_call: TRBJ1-6; cdr3_aa: CASGRQPTIYNSPLHF; cdr3_nt: TGCGCCAGCGGTAGACAGCCTACTATTTACAATTCACCCCTCCACTTT
d_call: TRBD2; v_call: TRBV10-3; clone_size: once; j_call: TRBJ2-6; cdr3_aa: CAISETAGGPGANVLTF; cdr3_nt: TGTGCCATCAGTGAGACAGCGGGAGGCCCTGGGGCCAACGTCCTGACTTTC
d_call: NA; v_call: TRBV7-9; clone_size: NA; j_call: TRBJ1-1; cdr3_aa: CASSHAQVNTEAFF; cdr3_nt: TGTGCCAGCAGTCATGCACAGGTGAACACTGAAGCTTTCTTT
d_call: TRBD1; v_call: TRBV5-1; clone_size: NA; j_call: TRBJ1-5; cdr3_aa: CASSLETGVQPQHF; cdr3_nt: TGCGCCAGCAGCTTGGAGACAGGGGTTCAGCCCCAGCATTTT
d_call: TRBD1; v_call: TRBV7-2; clone_size: NA; j_call: TRBJ1-5; cdr3_aa: CASSLSSGTAHQPQHF; cdr3_nt: TGTGCCAGCAGTTTAAGTTCCGGGACAGCTCATCAGCCCCAGCATTTT
d_call: NA; v_call: TRBV30; clone_size: NA; j_call: TRBJ1-2; cdr3_aa: CAWSQGYGYTF; cdr3_nt: TGTGCCTGGAGCCAGGGGTATGGCTACACCTTC
d_call: NA; v_call: TRBV5-3; clone_size: NA; j_call: TRBJ2-3; cdr3_aa: CARSLPGVSSTDTQYF; cdr3_nt: TGTGCCAGAAGCTTACCAGGGGTCTCTAGCACAGATACGCAGTATTTT
d_call: NA; v_call: TRBV19; clone_size: NA; j_call: TRBJ2-7; cdr3_aa: CASSRQQWVQGPHEQYF; cdr3_nt: TGTGCCAGTAGTAGGCAGCAGTGGGTCCAGGGGCCCCACGAGCAGTACTTC
d_call: NA; v_call: TRBV7-9; clone_size: NA; j_call: TRBJ2-5; cdr3_aa: CASSLNQQETQYF; cdr3_nt: TGTGCCAGCAGCTTAAATCAGCAAGAGACCCAGTACTTC
d_call: NA; v_call: TRBV7-9; clone_size: NA; j_call: TRBJ2-5; cdr3_aa: CASSLFPSGEETQYF; cdr3_nt: TGTGCCAGCAGCTTATTTCCCTCCGGAGAAGAGACCCAGTACTTC
d_call: NA; v_call: TRBV9; clone_size: NA; j_call: TRBJ1-1; cdr3_aa: CASSVDGGTEAFF; cdr3_nt: TGTGCCAGCAGCGTAGACGGGGGGACTGAAGCTTTCTTT
d_call: NA; v_call: TRBV4-1; clone_size: NA; j_call: TRBJ1-5; cdr3_aa: CASSGGSNQPQHF; cdr3_nt: TGCGCCAGCAGCGGGGGGAGCAATCAGCCCCAGCATTTT